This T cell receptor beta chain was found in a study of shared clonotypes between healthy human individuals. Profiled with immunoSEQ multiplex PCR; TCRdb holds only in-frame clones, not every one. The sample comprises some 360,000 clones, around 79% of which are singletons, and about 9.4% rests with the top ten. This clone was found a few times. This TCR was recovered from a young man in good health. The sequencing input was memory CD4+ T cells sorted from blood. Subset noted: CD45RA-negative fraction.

CDR3 in DNA: TGTGCCAGTAGTATAGGGACAGTACCCGTCCTGACTTTC. Protein product: CASSIGTVPVLTF. The chain has TRBV19 and TRBJ2-6, with D maybe TRBD1 (6 bases). The V and J ends lost 1 base and 12 bases respectively, with 10 bases between them. Germline V gene sequence: CDR1 LNHDA, CDR2 SQIVND (reference sequence). This CDR3 spans 13 amino acids.